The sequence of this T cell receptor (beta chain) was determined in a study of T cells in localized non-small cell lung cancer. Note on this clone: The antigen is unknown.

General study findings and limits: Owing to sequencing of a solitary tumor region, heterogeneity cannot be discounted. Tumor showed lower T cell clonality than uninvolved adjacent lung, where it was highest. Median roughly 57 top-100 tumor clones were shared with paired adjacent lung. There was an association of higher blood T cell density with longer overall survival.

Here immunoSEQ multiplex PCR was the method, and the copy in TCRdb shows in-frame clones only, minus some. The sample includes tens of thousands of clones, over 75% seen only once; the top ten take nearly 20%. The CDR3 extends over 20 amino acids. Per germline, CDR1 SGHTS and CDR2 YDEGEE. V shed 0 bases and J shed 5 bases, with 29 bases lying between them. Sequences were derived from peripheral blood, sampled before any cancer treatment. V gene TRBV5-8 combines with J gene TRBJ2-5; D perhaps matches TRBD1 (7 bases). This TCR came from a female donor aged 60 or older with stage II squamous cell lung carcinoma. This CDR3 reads CASSLGALGGGAPQRETQYF. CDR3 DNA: TGTGCCAGCAGCTTGGGGGCCCTTGGAGGGGGCGCTCCCCAACGGGAGACCCAGTACTTC.